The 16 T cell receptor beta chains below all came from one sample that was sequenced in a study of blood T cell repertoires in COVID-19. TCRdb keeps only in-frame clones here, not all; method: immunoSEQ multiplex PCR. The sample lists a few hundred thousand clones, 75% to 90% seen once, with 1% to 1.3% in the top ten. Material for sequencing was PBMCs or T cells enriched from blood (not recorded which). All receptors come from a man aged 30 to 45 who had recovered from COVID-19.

The CDR3 DNA sequence: TGTGCCAGCAGCCCTCGGACAGGGGAGACCACCGGGGAGCTGTTTTTT. Residues: CASSPRTGETTGELFF. This chain uses TRBV5-4 with TRBJ2-2, with 9 bases that match TRBD1. The CDR3 spans 16 residues. Germline lookup yields CDR1 SGHNT and CDR2 YYREEE (reference sequence). V was pared by 4 bases and J by 4 bases, with 8 bases of the junction left unmatched.

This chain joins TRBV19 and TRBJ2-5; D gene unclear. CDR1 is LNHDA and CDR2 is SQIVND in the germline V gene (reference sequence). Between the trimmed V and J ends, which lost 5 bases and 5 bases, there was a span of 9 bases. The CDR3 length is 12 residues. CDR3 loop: CASSPPSETQYF. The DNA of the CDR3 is TGTGCCAGTAGTCCCCCGAGCGAGACCCAGTACTTC.

The CDR3 bases are TGTGCCAGTAGTGCGGGACAGGGGAGGGCTGAAGCTTTCTTT. Translated: CASSAGQGRAEAFF. The chain links TRBV19 to TRBJ1-1, with 10 bases that match TRBD1. After removal of 5 bases from V and 6 bases from J, the junction contained 6 bases not matched to a gene. CDR3 length: 14 residues. Germline values: CDR1 LNHDA, CDR2 SQIVND (reference sequence).

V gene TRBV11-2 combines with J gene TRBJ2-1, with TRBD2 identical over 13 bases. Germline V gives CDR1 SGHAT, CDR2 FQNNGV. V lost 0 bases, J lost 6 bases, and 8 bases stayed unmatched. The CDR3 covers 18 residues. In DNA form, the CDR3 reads TGTGCCAGCAGCTTAGAAGCGTCGGGACTAGCGGGATCCAATGAGCAGTTCTTC. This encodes CASSLEASGLAGSNEQFF.

This chain's CDR3 is CATSRDTSAEQYF. In DNA form, the CDR3 reads TGTGCCACCAGCAGAGATACTAGTGCCGAGCAGTACTTC. The chain uses TRBV15 and TRBJ2-7; weak D call: TRBD2 (5 bases). Trimming cost V 0 bases and J 6 bases, with 9 bases left between them. This CDR3 has 13 amino acids. CDR1 and CDR2 from the germline V gene are LNHNV and YYDKDF (reference sequence).

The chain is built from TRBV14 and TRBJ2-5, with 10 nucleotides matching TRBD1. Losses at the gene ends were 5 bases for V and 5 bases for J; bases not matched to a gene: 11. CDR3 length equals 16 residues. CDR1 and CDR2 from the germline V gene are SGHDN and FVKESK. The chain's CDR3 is CASSTLLDRGYETQYF. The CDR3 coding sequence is TGTGCCAGCAGCACCCTCCTGGACAGGGGGTACGAGACCCAGTACTTC.

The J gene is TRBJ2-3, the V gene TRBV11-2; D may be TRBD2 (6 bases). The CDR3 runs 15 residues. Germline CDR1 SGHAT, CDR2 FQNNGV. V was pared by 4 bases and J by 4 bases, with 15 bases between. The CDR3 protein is CASSSQPGGADTQYF. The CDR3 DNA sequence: TGTGCCAGCAGCTCCCAGCCTGGCGGGGCAGATACGCAGTATTTT.

CDR3 nucleotide sequence: TGTGCCAGCAGCCGTCGGGACTGGGGGTTAGAGCAGTACTTC. The encoded protein is CASSRRDWGLEQYF. The rearrangement uses TRBV13 and TRBJ2-7, with D possibly TRBD2 on 6 matching bases. The CDR3 extends over 14 amino acids. V lost 5 bases and J lost 7, with 18 bases in between. Germline V gene sequence: CDR1 PRHDT, CDR2 FYEKMQ (reference sequence).

CDR3 loop: CASSPPGTGWSEAFF. The CDR3 nucleotides are TGTGCCAGCAGTCCCCCCGGAACAGGGTGGTCTGAAGCTTTCTTT. The chain links TRBV28 to TRBJ1-1, with D perhaps matching TRBD1 (6 bases). This CDR3 region has 15 residues. Trimming removed 5 bases at V and 6 bases at J, with 19 bases between. The V gene's germline CDR1 is MDHEN and CDR2 SYDVKM.

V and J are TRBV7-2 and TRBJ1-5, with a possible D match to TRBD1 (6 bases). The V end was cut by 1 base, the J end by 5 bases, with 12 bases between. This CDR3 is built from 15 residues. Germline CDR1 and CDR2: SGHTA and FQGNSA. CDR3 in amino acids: CASSLGIGGYQPQHF. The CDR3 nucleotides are TGTGCCAGCAGCTTAGGGATAGGGGGATATCAGCCCCAGCATTTT. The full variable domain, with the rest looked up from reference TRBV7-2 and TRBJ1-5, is GAGVSQSPSNKVTEKGKDVELRCDPISGHTALYWYRQSLGQGLEFLIYFQGNSAPDKSGLPSDRFSAERTGGSVSTLTIQRTQQEDSAVYLCASSLGIGGYQPQHFGDGTRLSIL.

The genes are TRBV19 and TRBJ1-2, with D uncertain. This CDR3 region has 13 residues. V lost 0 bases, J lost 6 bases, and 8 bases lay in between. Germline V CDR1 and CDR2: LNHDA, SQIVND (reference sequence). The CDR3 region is CASSIDPFDGYTF. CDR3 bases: TGTGCCAGTAGTATAGATCCCTTCGATGGCTACACCTTC.

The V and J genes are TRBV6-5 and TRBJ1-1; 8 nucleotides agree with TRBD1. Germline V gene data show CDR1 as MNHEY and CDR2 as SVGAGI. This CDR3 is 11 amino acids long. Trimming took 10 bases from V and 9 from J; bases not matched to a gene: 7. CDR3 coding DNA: TGTGCCACCCTGCAGGGGGCTAAAGCTTTCTTT. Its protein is CATLQGAKAFF.

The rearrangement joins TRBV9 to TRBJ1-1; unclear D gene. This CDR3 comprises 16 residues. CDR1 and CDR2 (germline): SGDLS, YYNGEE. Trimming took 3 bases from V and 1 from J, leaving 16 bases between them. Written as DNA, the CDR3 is TGTGCCAGCAGCGGAGGCGAAAGAATAGAGAACACTGAAGCTTTCTTT. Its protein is CASSGGERIENTEAFF.

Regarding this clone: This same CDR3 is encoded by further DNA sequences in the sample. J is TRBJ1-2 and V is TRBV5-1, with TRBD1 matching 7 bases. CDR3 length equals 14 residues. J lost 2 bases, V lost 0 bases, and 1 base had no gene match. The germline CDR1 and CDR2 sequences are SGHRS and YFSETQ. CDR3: CASSLGTGNYGYTF. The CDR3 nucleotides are TGCGCCAGCAGCTTGGGGACAGGAAACTATGGCTACACCTTC.

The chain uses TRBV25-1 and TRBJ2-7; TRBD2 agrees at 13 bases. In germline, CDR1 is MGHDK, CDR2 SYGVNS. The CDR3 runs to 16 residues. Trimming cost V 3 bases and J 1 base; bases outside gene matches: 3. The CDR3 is CASSDTSGRASYEQYF. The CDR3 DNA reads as TGTGCCAGCAGTGACACTAGCGGGAGGGCTTCCTACGAGCAGTACTTC.

CDR3 nucleotides: TGTGCCAGCAGTTCGGGACTAGCGGATTACAATGAGCAGTTCTTC. This codes for CASSSGLADYNEQFF. The gene calls are TRBV27 and TRBJ2-1; 11 nucleotides match TRBD2. CDR3 length: 15 residues. Unmatched junction bases numbered 3, after V lost 4 bases and J lost 4 bases. From germline, CDR1 is MNHEY and CDR2 SMNVEV (reference sequence).